These T cell receptor beta chains were read from a single sample in a study of shared clonotypes between healthy human individuals. Libraries were prepared by immunoSEQ multiplex PCR; TCRdb keeps only in-frame clonotypes and omits some of them. The sample holds about 2 million clones, about 95% seen once. Sequences were obtained from naive CD8+ T cells sorted from blood. These receptors all stem from a man in his late teens or twenties in good health. The CDR3 runs from the conserved cysteine through the conserved F or W. Expanded clones are given a class, and other clones once, few, many or no size at all.

j_call v_call clone_size cdr3_aa
TRBJ2-7 TRBV29-1 . CSVEQPSSYEQYF
TRBJ2-3 TRBV6-1 . CASSELVLRGTDTQYF
TRBJ2-1 TRBV4-2 . CASSQVLSGPADNEQFF
TRBJ2-1 TRBV7-6 . CASSLDGSSHNEQFF
TRBJ2-1 TRBV19 . CASSAGSNEQFF
TRBJ2-1 TRBV6-6 . CASSTFRDTNEQFF
TRBJ1-2 TRBV10-2 . CASWTSGQEIGYTF
TRBJ1-2 TRBV30 . CACSTDPFYGYTF
TRBJ2-7 TRBV15 . CATRPGHSGGGHEQYF
TRBJ2-3 TRBV7-6 . CASSLVTSGTTDTQYF
TRBJ2-1 TRBV5-1 . CASSTDSGRAGEQFF
TRBJ1-2 TRBV11-2 . CASIEGLGGSYGYTF
TRBJ1-1 TRBV7-3 . CASSETGAPTEAFF
TRBJ2-3 TRBV27 . CASGRRGGSDTQYF
TRBJ2-2 TRBV10-1 . CASSESFGGELFF
TRBJ1-2 TRBV6-1 . CASSEVTGGYGYTF
TRBJ2-3 TRBV27 . CASTSSWGGSTDTQYF
TRBJ2-1 TRBV15 . CATSRAPPASYNEQFF
TRBJ1-2 TRBV19 few CASFDGQGYGYTF
TRBJ2-5 TRBV7-7 . CASSLGLPRDQETQYF
TRBJ2-7 TRBV4-1 once CASSSPSGGNTYEQYF
TRBJ1-6 TRBV7-9 few CASSLTGEYNSPLHF
TRBJ1-6 TRBV7-6 . CASSYELGISNSPLHF
TRBJ1-2 TRBV14 . CASSQVSQTEDYTF
TRBJ2-3 TRBV7-6 . CASSPIAGEADTQYF
TRBJ1-1 TRBV2 . CASSSQVGLNTEAFF
TRBJ2-7 TRBV7-9 . CASSSQQRPAYEQYF
TRBJ2-1 TRBV6-5 . CASSYGTGGGNEQFF
TRBJ2-3 TRBV5-4 . CASSFGGPSDTQYF
TRBJ2-2 TRBV11-2 . CASSHASSTGFDTGELFF
TRBJ2-1 TRBV6-6 . CASSPDNHNEQFF
TRBJ2-2 TRBV6-1 few CASSEWTSGVSTGELFF